This TCR beta chain was sequenced in a study of T cell repertoires in cytomegalovirus infection. Whole-study context: A matching HLA type, together with CMV infection, was signaled by public TCR beta signatures. General observations from the study: Based on cumulative public TCR beta family frequency, carriers of CMV plus the relevant HLA were identified.

This CDR3 comprises 13 residues. CDR1 is GTSNPN and CDR2 is SVGIG in the germline V gene (reference sequence). V was pared by 3 bases and J by 10 bases, with 9 bases of the junction left unmatched. Each CDR3 protein is one row after TCRdb ran MiXCR on the reads. Of over 450,000 distinct CDR3 sequences in the sample, about 11% were seen once. As concerns this clonotype: Its antigen is not known.

Specimen: PBMCs. This chain uses TRBV30 with TRBJ2-1; 7 bases line up with TRBD2. The TCR comes from a human donor in good health (CMV status not recorded). Some clones in this sample may be carry-over from other donors' samples. Here the CDR3 reads CAWRENWGGEQFF. In DNA, the CDR3 is TGTGCCTGGAGAGAGAACTGGGGGGGAGAGCAGTTCTTC.